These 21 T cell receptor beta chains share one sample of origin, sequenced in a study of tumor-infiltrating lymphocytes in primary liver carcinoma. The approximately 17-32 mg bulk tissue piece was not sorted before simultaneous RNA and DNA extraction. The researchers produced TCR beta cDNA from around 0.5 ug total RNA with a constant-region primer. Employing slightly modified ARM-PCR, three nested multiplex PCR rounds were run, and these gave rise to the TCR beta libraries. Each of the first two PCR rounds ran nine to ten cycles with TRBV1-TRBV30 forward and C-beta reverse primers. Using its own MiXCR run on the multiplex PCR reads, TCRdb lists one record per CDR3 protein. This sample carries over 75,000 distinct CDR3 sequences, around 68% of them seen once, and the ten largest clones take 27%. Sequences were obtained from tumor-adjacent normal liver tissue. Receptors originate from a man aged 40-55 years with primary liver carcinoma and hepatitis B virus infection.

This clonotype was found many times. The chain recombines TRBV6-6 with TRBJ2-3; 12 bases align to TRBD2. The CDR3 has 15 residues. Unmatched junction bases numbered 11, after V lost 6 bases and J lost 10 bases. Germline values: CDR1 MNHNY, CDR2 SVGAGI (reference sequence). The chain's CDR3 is CASSLGLAGRSSQYF. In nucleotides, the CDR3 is TGTGCCAGCAGCCTCGGACTAGCGGGACGGTCGTCGCAGTATTTT.

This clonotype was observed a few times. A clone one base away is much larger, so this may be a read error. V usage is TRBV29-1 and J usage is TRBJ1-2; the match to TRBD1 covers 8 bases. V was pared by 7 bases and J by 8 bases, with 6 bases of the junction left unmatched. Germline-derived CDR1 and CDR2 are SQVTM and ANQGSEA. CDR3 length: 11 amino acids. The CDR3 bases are TGCAGCGGTGGGACAGGTGTAGGCTACACCTTC. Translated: CSGGTGVGYTF. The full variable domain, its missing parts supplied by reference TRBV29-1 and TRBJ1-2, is SAVISQKPSRDICQRGTSLTIQCQVDSQVTMMFWYRQQPGQSLTLIATANQGSEATYESGFVIDKFPISRPNLTFSTLTVSNMSPEDSSIYLCSGGTGVGYTFGSGTRLTVV.

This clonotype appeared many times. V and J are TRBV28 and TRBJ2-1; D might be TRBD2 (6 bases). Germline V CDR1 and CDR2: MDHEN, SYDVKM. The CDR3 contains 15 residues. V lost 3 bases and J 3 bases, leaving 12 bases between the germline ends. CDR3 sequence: CASSFPADYYNEQFF. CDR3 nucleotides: TGTGCCAGCAGTTTCCCTGCGGACTACTACAATGAGCAGTTCTTC.

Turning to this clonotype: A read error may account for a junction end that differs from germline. CDR3: CASSFDNGDFNEQFF. CDR3 bases: TGTGCCAGTAGCTTCGATAACGGGGATTTCAATGAGCAGTTCTTC. The chain joins TRBV11-2 to TRBJ2-1; weak D call: TRBD2 (5 bases). The germline gives CDR1 SGHAT, CDR2 FQNNGV. CDR3 length: 15 amino acids.

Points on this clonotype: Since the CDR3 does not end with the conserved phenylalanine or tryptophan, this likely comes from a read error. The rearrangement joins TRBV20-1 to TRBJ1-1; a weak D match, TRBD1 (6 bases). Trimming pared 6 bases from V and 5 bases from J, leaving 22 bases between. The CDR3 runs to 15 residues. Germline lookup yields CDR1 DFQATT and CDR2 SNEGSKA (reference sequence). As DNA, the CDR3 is TGCAGTGCCCCAAAAGGGGACACCATAAGAACTGAAGCTTTCTAT. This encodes CSAPKGDTIRTEAFY.

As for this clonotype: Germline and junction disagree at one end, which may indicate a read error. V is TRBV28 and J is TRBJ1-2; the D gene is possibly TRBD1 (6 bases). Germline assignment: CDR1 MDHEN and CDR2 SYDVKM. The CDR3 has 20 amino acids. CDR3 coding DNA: TGTGCCAGCGCTTCGACCGGGACAAGGGGAACCCCCGACGCCCTCTATGGCAACACCTTC. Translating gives CASASTGTRGTPDALYGNTF.

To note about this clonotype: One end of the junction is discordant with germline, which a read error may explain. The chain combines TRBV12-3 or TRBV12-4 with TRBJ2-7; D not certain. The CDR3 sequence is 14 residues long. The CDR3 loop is CASSGPPRPYEQHF. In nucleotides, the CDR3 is TGTGCTAGCAGTGGCCCCCCACGGCCATACGAGCAGCACTTC.

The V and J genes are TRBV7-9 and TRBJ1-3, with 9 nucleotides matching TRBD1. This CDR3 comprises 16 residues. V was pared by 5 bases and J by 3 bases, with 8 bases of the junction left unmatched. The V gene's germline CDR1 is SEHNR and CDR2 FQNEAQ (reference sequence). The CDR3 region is CASSPSGDRDGNTIYF. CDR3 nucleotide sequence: TGTGCCAGCAGCCCGTCTGGGGACAGGGATGGAAACACCATATATTTT.

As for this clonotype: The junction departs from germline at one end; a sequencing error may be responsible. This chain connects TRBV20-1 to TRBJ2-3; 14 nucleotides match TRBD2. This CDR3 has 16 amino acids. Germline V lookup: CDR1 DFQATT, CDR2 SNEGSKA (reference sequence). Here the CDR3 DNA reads TGCAGTGCTAAAAGGACTAGCGGGAGGCCGACAGATACGCACTATTTT. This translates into CSAKRTSGRPTDTHYF.

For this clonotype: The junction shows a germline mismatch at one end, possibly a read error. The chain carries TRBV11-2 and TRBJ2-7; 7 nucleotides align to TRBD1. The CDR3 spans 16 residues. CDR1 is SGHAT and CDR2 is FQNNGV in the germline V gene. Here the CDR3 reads CAISFGGNRGKYEQYF. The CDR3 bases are TGTGCCATCAGCTTCGGTGGCAACAGGGGAAAGTACGAGCAGTACTTC.

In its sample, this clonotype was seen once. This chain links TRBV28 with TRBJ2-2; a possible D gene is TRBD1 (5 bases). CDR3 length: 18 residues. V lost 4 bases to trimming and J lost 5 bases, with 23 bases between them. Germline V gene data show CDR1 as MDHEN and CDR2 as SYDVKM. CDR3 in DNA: TGTGCCAGCAGTTCACTGCCGGTAGGGGTAGCAGGGACCGGGGAGCTGTTTTTT. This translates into CASSSLPVGVAGTGELFF.

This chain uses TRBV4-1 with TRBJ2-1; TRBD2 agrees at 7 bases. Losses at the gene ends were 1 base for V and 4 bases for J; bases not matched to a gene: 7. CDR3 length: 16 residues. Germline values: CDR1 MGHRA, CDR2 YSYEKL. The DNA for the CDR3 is TGCGCCAGCAGCCAAGCCGAGACTAGCATTTACAATGAGCAGTTCTTC. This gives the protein CASSQAETSIYNEQFF.

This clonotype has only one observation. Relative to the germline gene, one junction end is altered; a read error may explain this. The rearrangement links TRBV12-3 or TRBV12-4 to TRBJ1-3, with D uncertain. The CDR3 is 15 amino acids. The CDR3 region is CASSSDFYSGNIIYF. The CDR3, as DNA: TGTGCCAGCAGTTCGGACTTCTACTCTGGAAACATCATATATTTT.

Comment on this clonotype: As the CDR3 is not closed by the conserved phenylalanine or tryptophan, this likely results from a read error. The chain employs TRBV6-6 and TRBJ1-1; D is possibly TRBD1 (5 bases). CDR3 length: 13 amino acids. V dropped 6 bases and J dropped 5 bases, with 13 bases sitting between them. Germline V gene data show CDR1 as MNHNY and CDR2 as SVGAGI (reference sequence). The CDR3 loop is CASSRGGGTEAFV. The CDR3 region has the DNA TGTGCCAGCAGCCGTGGGGGGGGTACTGAAGCTTTCGTT.

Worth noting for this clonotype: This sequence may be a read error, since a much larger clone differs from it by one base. The CDR3 DNA reads TGTGTCAGCAGCCGGAACACCGGGGAGCTGTTTTTT. As protein: CVSSRNTGELFF. This sequence joins TRBV6-5 and TRBJ2-2, with D unresolved. The CDR3 sequence is 12 residues long. Germline loops: CDR1 MNHEY, CDR2 SVGAGI.

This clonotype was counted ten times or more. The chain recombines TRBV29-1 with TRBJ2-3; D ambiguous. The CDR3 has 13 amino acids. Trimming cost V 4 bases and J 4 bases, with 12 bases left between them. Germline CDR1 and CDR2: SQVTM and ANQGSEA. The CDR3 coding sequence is TGCAGCGTTGGAATAGCAGGAGCAGATACGCAGTATTTT. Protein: CSVGIAGADTQYF.

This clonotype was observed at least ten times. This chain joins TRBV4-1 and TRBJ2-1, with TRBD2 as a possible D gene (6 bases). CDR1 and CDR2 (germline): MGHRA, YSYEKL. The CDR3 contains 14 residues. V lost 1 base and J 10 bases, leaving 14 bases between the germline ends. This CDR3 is CASSQVVFAGEQFF. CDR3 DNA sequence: TGCGCCAGCAGCCAAGTTGTGTTTGCGGGGGAGCAGTTCTTC.

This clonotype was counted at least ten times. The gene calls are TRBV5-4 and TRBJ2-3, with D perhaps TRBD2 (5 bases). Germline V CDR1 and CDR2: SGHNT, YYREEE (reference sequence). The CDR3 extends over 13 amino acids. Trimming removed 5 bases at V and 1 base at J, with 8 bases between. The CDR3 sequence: CASRPRGTDTQYF. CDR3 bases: TGTGCCAGCAGGCCGCGGGGCACAGATACGCAGTATTTT.

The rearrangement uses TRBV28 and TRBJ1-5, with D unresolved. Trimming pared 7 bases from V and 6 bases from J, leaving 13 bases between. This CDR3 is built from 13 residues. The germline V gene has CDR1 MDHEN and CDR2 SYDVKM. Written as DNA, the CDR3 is TGTGCCAGCAAACCGATGATCAGTCAGCCCCAGCATTTT. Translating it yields CASKPMISQPQHF. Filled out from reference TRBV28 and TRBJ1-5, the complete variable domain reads DVKVTQSSRYLVKRTGEKVFLECVQDMDHENMFWYRQDPGLGLRLIYFSYDVKMKEKGDIPEGYSVSREKKERFSLILESASTNQTSMYLCASKPMISQPQHFGDGTRLSIL.

The CDR3 DNA reads TGTGCCAGCCAGTCTCCCGGGACAGGACCTCGAGAGCAGTACTTC. It is translated as CASQSPGTGPREQYF. V usage is TRBV28 and J usage is TRBJ2-7; TRBD1 aligns across 8 bases. V was pared by 8 bases and J by 7 bases, with 16 bases of the junction left unmatched. The germline gives CDR1 MDHEN, CDR2 SYDVKM. The CDR3 spans 15 residues.

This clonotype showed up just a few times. CDR3 DNA sequence: TGTGCCAGCAAACAGGACGGGTGGGGGGGAGAGGGAGCGGACTACAATGAGCAGTTCTTC. Protein sequence: CASKQDGWGGEGADYNEQFF. This chain uses TRBV6-1 with TRBJ2-1; 7 nucleotides line up with TRBD2. This CDR3 contains 20 residues. CDR1 and CDR2 from the germline V gene are MNHNS and SASEGT. V shed 7 bases and J 3 bases; nucleotides not matched to a gene: 24.